This T cell receptor beta chain stems from a study of tumor and adjacent non-tumor tissue in lung cancer. Across the study: Patients comprised about a dozen adenocarcinoma, 2 squamous cell carcinoma and 1 small cell lung cancer. About 4.17 million productive TCRbeta reads were obtained per sample on average.

The template was RNA from unsorted bulk tissue. Study findings and constraints: Tumor repertoires had a smaller top 100 clone share than normal lung. Higher tumor TCR diversity was associated with shorter survival.

Three rounds of nested PCR, following a modified ARM-PCR protocol, produced the TCRbeta library. MiXCR, applied by TCRdb to the multiplex PCR reads, yields one record per CDR3 protein. The table lists approximately 79,000 distinct CDR3 sequences, 61% of them singletons, with around 14% in the top ten. Remarks on this clonotype: Antigen: not known. This may stem from a read error, because a much larger clone lies one nucleotide away.

The CDR3 has 15 amino acids. V lost 4 bases and J 0 bases, leaving 11 bases between the germline ends. Material for sequencing was lung tumor tissue. The receptor's source is a man between 65 and 79 years old with non-small cell lung cancer. The chain uses TRBV12-3 or TRBV12-4 and TRBJ2-3; D is unclear. The CDR3 DNA sequence: TGTGCCAGCAGTTCCCAGTCCCGTAGCACAGATACGCAGTATTTT. This translates into CASSSQSRSTDTQYF.